The sequence of this T cell receptor (beta chain) was determined in a study of shared clonotypes between healthy human individuals. Study results and caveats: Estimated richness values were generally larger in naive subsets than in memory subsets. Non-shared clonotypes showed lower generation probabilities than clonotypes common to all four donors. Deeper or shallower sequencing was expected to change how clonotypes are shared among donors.

As for this clone: The antigen remains unidentified. This CDR3 is also generated by other DNA sequences in the sample.

CDR1 SGHTA and CDR2 FQGNSA come from the germline V gene. Between the trimmed V and J ends, which lost 5 bases and 2 bases, there was a span of 5 bases. The length of the CDR3 is 12 residues. Splitting of each subset's genomic DNA was done evenly across several immunoSEQ plates. Profiling relied on immunoSEQ multiplex PCR, and the TCRdb table lists in-frame clones only, not all of them. This table holds 850,000 to 1,100,000 clones, approximately 77% found once. The chain employs TRBV7-2 and TRBJ2-3; D unclear. Source material: memory CD4+ T cells from PBMCs. Subset noted: CD45RA-negative fraction. The origin of this receptor is a man younger than 30 in good health. Some clones in this sample may be carry-over from other donors' samples. CDR3 sequence reads: CASSPSTDTQYF. CDR3 in DNA: TGTGCCAGCAGCCCTTCCACAGATACGCAGTATTTT.